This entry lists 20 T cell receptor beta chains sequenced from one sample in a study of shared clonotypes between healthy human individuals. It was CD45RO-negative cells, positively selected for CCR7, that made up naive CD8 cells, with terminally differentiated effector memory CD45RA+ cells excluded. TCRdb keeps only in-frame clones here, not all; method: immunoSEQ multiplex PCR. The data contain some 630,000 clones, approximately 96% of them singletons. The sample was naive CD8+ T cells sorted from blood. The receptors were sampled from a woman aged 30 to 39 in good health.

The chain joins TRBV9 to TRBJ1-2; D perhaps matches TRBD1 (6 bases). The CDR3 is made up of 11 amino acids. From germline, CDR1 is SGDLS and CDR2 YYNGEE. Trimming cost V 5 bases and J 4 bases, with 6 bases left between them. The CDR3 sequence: CASRDSYGYTF. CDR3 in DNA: TGTGCCAGCAGGGACAGCTATGGCTACACCTTC.

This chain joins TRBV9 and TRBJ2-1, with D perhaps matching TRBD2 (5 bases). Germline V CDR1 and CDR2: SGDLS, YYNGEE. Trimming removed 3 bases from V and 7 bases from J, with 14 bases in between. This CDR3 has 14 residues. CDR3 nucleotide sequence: TGTGCCAGCAGCGCCGCATGGACTCGGAATGAGCAGTTCTTC. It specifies CASSAAWTRNEQFF.

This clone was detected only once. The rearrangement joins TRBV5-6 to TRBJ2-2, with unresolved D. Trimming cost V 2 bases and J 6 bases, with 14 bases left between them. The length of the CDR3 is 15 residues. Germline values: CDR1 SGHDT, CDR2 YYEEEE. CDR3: CASSFGDSMPGELFF. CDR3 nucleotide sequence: TGTGCCAGCAGCTTTGGGGATAGTATGCCCGGGGAGCTGTTTTTT.

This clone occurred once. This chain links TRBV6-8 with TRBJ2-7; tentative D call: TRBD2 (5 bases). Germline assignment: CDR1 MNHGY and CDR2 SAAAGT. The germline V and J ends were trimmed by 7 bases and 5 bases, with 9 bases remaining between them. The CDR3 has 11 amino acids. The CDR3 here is CASTRGHEQYF. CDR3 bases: TGTGCCAGCACCCGGGGTCACGAGCAGTACTTC.

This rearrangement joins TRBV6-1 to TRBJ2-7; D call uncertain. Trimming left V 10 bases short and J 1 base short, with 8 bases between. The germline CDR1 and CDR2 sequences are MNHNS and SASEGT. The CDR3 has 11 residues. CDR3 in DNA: TGTGCCACCCGAAATTCCTACGAGCAGTACTTC. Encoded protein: CATRNSYEQYF.

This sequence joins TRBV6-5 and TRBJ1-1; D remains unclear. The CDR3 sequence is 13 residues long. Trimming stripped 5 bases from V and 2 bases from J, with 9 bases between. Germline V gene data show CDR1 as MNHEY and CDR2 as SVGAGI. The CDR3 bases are TGTGCCAGCAGTGTAGGACCCAACACTGAAGCTTTCTTT. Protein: CASSVGPNTEAFF.

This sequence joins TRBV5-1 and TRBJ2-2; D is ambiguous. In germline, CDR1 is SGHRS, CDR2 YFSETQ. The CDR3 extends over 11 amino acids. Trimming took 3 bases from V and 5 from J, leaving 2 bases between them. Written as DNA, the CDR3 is TGCGCCAGCAGCTCAACCGGGGAGCTGTTTTTT. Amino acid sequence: CASSSTGELFF.

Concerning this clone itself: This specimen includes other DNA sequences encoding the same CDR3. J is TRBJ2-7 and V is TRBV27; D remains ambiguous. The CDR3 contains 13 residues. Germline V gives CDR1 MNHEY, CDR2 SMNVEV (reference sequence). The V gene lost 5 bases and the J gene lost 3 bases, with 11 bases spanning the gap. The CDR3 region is CASSHGQSYEQYF. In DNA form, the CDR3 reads TGTGCCAGCAGTCACGGGCAGAGCTACGAGCAGTACTTC.

The CDR3, as DNA: TGTGCCAGCAGTTTTTGGGGTCAGGGTCGCCAGCCCCAGCATTTT. Amino acids: CASSFWGQGRQPQHF. The chain joins TRBV28 to TRBJ1-5, with D perhaps TRBD1 (5 bases). The CDR3 length is 15 residues. V dropped 3 bases and J dropped 7 bases, with 16 bases sitting between them. Germline V CDR1 and CDR2: MDHEN, SYDVKM.

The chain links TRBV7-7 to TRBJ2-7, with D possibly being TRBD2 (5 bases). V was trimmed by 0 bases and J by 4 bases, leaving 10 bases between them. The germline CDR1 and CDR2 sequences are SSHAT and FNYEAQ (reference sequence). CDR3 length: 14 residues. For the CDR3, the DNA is TGTGCCAGCAGCTTAGCCGGGGATGGTTACGAGCAGTACTTC. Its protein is CASSLAGDGYEQYF. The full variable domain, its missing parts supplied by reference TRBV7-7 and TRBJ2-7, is GAGVSQSPRYKVTKRGQDVTLRCDPISSHATLYWYQQALGQGPEFLTYFNYEAQPDKSGLPSDRFSAERPEGSISTLTIQRTEQRDSAMYRCASSLAGDGYEQYFGPGTRLTVT.

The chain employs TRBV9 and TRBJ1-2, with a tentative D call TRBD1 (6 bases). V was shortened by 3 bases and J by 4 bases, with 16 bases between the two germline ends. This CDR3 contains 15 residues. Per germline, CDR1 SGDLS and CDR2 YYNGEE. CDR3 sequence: CASSGWTDDTYGYTF. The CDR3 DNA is TGTGCCAGCAGCGGATGGACAGATGACACCTATGGCTACACCTTC.

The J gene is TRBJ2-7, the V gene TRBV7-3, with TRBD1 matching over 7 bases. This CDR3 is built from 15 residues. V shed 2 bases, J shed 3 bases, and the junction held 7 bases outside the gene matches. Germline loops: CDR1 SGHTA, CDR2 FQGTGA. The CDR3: CASSLPGQAHYEQYF. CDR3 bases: TGTGCCAGCAGCTTACCCGGACAGGCCCACTACGAGCAGTACTTC.

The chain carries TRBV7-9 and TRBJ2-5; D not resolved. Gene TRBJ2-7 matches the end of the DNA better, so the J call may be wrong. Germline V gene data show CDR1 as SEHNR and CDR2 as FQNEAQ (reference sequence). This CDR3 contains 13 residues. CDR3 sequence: CASSPQSSYEQYF. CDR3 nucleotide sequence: TGTGCCAGCAGCCCTCAAAGCTCCTACGAGCAGTACTTC.

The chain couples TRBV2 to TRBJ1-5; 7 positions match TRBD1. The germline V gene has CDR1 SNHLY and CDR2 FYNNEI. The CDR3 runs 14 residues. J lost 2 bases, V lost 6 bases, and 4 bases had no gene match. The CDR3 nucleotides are TGTGCCAGCAGGTTAGGGGGCGGCAATCAGCCCCAGCATTTT. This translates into CASRLGGGNQPQHF.

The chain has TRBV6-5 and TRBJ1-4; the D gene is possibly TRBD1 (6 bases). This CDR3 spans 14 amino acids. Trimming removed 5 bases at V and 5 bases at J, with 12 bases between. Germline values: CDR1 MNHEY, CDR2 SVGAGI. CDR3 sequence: CASSDRGPNEKLFF. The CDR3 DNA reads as TGTGCCAGCAGTGACCGGGGGCCAAATGAAAAACTGTTTTTT.

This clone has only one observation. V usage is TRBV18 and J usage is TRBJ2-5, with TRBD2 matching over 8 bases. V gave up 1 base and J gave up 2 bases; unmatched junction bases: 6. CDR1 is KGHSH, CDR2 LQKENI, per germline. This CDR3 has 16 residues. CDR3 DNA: TGTGCCAGCTCACCACGGGATAGCGGGAATCAAGAGACCCAGTACTTC. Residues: CASSPRDSGNQETQYF. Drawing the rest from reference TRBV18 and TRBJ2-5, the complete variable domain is NAGVMQNPRHLVRRRGQEARLRCSPMKGHSHVYWYRQLPEEGLKFMVYLQKENIIDESGMPKERFSAEFPKEGPSILRIQQVVRGDSAAYFCASSPRDSGNQETQYFGPGTRLLVL.

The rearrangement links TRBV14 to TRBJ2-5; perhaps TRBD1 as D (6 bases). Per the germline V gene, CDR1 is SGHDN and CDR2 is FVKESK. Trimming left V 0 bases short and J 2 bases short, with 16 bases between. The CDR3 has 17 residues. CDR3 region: CASSQDQAWTEQETQYF. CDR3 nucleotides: TGTGCCAGCAGCCAAGATCAAGCGTGGACAGAGCAAGAGACCCAGTACTTC. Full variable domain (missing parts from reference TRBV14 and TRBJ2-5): EAGVTQFPSHSVIEKGQTVTLRCDPISGHDNLYWYRRVMGKEIKFLLHFVKESKQDESGMPNNRFLAERTGGTYSTLKVQPAELEDSGVYFCASSQDQAWTEQETQYFGPGTRLLVL.

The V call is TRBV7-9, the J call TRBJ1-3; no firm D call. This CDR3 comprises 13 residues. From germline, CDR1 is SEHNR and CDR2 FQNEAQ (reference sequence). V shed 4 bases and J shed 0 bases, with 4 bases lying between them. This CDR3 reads CASSWVSGNTIYF. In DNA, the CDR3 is TGTGCCAGCAGCTGGGTCTCTGGAAACACCATATATTTT.

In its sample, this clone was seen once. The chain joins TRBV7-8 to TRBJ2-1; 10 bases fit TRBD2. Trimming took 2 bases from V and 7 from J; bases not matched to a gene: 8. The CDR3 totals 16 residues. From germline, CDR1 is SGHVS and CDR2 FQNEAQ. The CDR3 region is CASSLRSGLASNEQFF. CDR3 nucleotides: TGTGCCAGCAGCTTAAGATCGGGACTAGCGTCGAATGAGCAGTTCTTC.

CDR3 in amino acids: CASQLAGRTYEQYF. In nucleotides, the CDR3 is TGTGCCAGCCAGCTGGCGGGCAGAACCTACGAGCAGTACTTC. This chain links TRBV7-8 with TRBJ2-7; weak D call: TRBD2 (5 bases). Trimming pared 8 bases from V and 2 bases from J, leaving 16 bases between. This CDR3 has 14 residues. Germline CDR1 and CDR2: SGHVS and FQNEAQ.